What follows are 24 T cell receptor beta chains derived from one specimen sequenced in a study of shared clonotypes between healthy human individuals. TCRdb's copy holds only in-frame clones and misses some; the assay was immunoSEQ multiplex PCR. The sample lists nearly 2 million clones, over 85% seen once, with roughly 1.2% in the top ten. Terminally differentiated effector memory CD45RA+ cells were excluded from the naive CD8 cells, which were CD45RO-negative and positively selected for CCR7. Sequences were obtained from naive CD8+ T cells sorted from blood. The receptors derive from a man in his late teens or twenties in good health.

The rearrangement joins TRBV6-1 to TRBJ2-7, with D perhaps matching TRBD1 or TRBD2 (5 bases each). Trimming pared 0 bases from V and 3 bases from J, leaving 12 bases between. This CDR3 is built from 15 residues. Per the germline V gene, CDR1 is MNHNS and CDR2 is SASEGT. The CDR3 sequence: CASSEAGVLIYEQYF. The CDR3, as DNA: TGTGCCAGCAGTGAAGCGGGGGTCCTGATCTACGAGCAGTACTTC.

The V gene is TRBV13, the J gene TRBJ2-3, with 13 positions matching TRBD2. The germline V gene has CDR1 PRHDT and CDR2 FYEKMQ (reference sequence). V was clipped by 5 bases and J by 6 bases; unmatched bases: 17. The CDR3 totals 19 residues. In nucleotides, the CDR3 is TGTGCCAGCAGCCAACTAGCGGGAGGGACGACGGTTTCTCCGGATACGCAGTATTTT. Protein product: CASSQLAGGTTVSPDTQYF. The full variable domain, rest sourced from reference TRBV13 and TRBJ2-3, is AAGVIQSPRHLIKEKRETATLKCYPIPRHDTVYWYQQGPGQDPQFLISFYEKMQSDKGSIPDRFSAQQFSDYHSELNMSSLELGDSALYFCASSQLAGGTTVSPDTQYFGPGTRLTVL.

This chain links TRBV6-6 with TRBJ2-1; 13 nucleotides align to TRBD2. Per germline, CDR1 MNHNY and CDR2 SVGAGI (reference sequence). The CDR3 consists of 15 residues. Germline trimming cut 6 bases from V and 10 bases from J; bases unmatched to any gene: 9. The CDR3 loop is CASSGGLAGVREQFF. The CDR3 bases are TGTGCCAGCAGCGGAGGACTAGCGGGAGTAAGGGAGCAGTTCTTC.

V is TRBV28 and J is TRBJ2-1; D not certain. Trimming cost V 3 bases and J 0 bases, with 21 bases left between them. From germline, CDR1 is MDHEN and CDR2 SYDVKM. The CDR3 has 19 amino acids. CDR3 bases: TGTGCCAGCAGTTTCTTCGGAGACCTCACGGGTAGCTCCTACAATGAGCAGTTCTTC. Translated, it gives CASSFFGDLTGSSYNEQFF.

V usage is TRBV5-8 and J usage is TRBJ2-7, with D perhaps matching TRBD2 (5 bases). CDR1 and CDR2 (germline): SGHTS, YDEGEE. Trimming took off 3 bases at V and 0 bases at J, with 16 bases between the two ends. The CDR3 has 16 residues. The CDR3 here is CASSYPGEWVSYEQYF. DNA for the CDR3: TGTGCCAGCAGCTACCCCGGGGAGTGGGTCTCCTACGAGCAGTACTTC.

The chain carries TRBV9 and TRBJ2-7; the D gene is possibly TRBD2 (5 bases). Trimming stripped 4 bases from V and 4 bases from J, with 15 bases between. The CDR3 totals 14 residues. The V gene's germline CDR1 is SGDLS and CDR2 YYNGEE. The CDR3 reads CASSPSDFLYEQYF. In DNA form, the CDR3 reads TGTGCCAGCAGCCCCTCGGACTTCCTTTACGAGCAGTACTTC.

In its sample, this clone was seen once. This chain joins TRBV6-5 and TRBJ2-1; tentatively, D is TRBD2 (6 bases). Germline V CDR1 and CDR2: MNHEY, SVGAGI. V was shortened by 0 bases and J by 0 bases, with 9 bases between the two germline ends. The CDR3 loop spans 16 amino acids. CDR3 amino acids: CASSYSLATSYNEQFF. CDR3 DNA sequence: TGTGCCAGCAGTTACTCTCTAGCGACCTCCTACAATGAGCAGTTCTTC.

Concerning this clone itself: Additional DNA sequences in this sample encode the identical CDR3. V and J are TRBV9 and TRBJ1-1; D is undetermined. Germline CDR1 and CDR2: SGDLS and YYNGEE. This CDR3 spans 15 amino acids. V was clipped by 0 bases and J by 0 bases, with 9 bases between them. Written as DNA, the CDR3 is TGTGCCAGCAGCGTAGGTGGCCAGGTGAACACTGAAGCTTTCTTT. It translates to CASSVGGQVNTEAFF.

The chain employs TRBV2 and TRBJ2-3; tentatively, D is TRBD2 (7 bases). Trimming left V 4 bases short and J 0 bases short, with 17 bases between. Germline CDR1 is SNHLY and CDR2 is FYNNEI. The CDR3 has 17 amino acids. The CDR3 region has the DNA TGTGCCAGCAGTGGGGGGGGCCCGATCCTTAGCACAGATACGCAGTATTTT. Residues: CASSGGGPILSTDTQYF. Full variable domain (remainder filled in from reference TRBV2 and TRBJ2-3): EPEVTQTPSHQVTQMGQEVILRCVPISNHLYFYWYRQILGQKVEFLVSFYNNEISEKSEIFDDQFSVERPDGSNFTLKIRSTKLEDSAMYFCASSGGGPILSTDTQYFGPGTRLTVL.

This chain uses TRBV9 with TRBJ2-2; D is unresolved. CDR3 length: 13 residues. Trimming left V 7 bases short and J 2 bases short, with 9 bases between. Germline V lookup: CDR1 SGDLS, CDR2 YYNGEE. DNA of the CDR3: TGTGCCAGCGCTGAGATCAACACCGGGGAGCTGTTTTTT. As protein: CASAEINTGELFF.

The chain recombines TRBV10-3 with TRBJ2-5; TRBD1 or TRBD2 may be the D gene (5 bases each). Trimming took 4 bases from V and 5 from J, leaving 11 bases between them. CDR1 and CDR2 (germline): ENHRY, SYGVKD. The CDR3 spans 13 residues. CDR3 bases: TGTGCCATCAGTGGGGGCTGGGAGGAGACCCAGTACTTC. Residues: CAISGGWEETQYF.

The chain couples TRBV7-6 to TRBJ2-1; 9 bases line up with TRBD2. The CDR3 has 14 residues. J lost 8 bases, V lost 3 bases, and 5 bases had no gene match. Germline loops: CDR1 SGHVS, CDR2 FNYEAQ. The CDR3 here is CASSFPSGIHEQFF. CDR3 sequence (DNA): TGTGCCAGCAGCTTCCCTAGCGGGATTCATGAGCAGTTCTTC.

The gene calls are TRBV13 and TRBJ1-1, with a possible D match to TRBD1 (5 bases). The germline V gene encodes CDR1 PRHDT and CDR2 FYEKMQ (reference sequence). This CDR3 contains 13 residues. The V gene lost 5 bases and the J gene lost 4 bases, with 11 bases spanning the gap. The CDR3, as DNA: TGTGCCAGCAGCGGGGGGTGGAGCACTGAAGCTTTCTTT. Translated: CASSGGWSTEAFF.

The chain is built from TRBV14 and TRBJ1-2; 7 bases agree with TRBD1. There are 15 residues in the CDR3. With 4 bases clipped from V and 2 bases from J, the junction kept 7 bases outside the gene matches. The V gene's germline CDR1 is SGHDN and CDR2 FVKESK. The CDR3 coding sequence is TGTGCCAGCAGCCCGAGGACAGGAGCAAACTATGGCTACACCTTC. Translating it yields CASSPRTGANYGYTF.

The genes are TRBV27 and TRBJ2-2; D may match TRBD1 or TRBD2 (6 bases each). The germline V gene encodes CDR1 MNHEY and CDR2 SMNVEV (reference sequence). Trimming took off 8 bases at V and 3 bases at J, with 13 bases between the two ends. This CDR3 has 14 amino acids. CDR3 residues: CASAGTTYTGELFF. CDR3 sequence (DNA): TGTGCCAGCGCGGGGACAACGTACACCGGGGAGCTGTTTTTT.

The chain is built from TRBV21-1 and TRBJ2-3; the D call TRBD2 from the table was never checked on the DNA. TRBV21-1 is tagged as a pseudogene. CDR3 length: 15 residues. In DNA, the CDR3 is TGTGCCAGCAGTCCCACTAGCAGACTCACAGATACGCAGTATTTT. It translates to CASSPTSRLTDTQYF.

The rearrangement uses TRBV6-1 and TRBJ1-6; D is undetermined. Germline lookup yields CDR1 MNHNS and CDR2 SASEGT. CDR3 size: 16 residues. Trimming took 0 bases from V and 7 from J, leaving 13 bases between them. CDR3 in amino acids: CASSEAEIFINSPLHF. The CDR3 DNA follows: TGTGCCAGCAGTGAAGCGGAAATATTCATCAATTCACCCCTCCACTTT.

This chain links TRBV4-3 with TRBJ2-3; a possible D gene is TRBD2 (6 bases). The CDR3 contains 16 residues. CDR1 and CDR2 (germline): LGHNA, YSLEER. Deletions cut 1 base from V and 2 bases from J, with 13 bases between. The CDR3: CASSQGSGANTDTQYF. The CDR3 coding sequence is TGCGCCAGCAGCCAAGGATCGGGAGCTAACACAGATACGCAGTATTTT.

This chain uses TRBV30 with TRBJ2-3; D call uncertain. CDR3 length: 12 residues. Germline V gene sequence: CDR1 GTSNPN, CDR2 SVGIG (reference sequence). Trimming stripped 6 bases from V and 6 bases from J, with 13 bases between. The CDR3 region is CACAVVQDTQYF. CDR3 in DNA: TGTGCCTGCGCCGTGGTCCAGGATACGCAGTATTTT. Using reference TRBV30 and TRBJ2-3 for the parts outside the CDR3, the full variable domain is SQTIHQWPATLVQPVGSPLSLECTVEGTSNPNLYWYRQAAGRGLQLLFYSVGIGQISSEVPQNLSASRPQDRQFILSSKKLLLSDSGFYLCACAVVQDTQYFGPGTRLTVL.

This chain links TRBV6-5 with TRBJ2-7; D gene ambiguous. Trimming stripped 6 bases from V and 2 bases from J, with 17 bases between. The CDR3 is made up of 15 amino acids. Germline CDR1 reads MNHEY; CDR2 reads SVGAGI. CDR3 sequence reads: CASRPSQVLPYEQYF. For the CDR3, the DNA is TGTGCCAGCAGACCATCTCAGGTGCTTCCCTACGAGCAGTACTTC.

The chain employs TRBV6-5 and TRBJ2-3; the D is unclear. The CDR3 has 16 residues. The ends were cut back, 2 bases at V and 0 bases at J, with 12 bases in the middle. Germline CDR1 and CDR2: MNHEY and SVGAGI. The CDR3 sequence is CASSYSKKESTDTQYF. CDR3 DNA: TGTGCCAGCAGTTACAGCAAGAAGGAAAGCACAGATACGCAGTATTTT.

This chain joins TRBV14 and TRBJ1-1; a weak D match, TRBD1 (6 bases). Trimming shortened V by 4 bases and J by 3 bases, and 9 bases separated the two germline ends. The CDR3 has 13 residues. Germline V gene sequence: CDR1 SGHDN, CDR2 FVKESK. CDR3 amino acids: CASSRTDHTEAFF. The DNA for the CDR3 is TGTGCCAGCAGCCGGACAGACCACACTGAAGCTTTCTTT.

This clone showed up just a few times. DNA of the CDR3: TGTGCCAGCAGCTTACAACGAGAAGGCTACACCTTC. The encoded protein is CASSLQREGYTF. This chain links TRBV7-9 with TRBJ1-2; no clear D. The CDR3 loop spans 12 amino acids. The germline gives CDR1 SEHNR, CDR2 FQNEAQ (reference sequence). Trimming took 2 bases from V and 8 from J, leaving 9 bases between them.

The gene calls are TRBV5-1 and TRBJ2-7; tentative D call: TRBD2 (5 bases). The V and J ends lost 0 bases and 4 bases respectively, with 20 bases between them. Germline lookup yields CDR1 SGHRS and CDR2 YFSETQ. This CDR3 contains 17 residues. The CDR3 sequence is CASSLDVVWGERYEQYF. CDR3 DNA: TGCGCCAGCAGCTTGGACGTAGTCTGGGGTGAGCGGTACGAGCAGTACTTC.